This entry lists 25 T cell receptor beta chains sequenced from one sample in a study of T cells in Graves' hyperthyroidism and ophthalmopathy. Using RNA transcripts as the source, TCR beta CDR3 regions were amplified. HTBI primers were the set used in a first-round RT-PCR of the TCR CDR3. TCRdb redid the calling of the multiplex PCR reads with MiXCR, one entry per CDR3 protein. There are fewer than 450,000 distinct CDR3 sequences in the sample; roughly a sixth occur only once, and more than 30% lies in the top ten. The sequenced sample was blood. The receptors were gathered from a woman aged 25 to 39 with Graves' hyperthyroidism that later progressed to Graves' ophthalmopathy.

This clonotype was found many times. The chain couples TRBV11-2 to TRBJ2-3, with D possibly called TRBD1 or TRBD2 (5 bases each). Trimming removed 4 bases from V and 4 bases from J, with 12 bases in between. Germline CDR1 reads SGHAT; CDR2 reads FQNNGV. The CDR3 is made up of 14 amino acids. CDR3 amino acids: CASSSLRGPDTQYF. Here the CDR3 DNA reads TGTGCCAGCAGCTCCCTGAGGGGCCCAGATACGCAGTATTTT. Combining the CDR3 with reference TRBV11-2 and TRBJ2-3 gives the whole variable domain EAGVAQSPRYKIIEKRQSVAFWCNPISGHATLYWYQQILGQGPKLLIQFQNNGVVDDSQLPKDRFSAERLKGVDSTLKIQPAKLEDSAVYLCASSSLRGPDTQYFGPGTRLTVL.

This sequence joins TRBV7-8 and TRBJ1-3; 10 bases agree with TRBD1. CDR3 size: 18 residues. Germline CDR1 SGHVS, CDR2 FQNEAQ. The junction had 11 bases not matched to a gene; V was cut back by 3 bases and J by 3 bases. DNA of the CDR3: TGTGCCAGCAGCTTCAACCGGGACAGGGGAGTAGGTGGAAACACCATATATTTT. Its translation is CASSFNRDRGVGGNTIYF.

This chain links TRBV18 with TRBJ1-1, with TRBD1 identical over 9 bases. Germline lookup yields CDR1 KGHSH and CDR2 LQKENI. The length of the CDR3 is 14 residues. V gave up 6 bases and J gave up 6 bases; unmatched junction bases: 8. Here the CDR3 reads CASSPGTGRAEAFF. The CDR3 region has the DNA TGTGCCAGCTCCCCCGGGACAGGGAGGGCTGAAGCTTTCTTT.

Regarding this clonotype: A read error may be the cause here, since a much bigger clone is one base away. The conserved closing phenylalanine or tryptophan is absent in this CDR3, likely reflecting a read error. Here the CDR3 reads CASSSYQNLSSPYEQYL. The CDR3 DNA sequence: TGTGCCAGCAGCTCTTATCAAAATCTATCTTCGCCCTACGAGCAGTACCTC. The rearrangement joins TRBV13 to TRBJ2-7, with D uncertain. Germline assignment: CDR1 PRHDT and CDR2 FYEKMQ (reference sequence). The CDR3 consists of 17 residues. Trimming cost V 4 bases and J 2 bases, with 21 bases left between them.

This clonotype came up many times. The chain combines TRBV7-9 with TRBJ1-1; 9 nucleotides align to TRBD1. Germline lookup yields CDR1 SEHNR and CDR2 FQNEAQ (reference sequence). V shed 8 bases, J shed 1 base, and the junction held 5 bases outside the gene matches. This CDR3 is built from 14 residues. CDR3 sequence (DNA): TGTGCCAGCGGCAAACAGGGGGCGAACACTGAAGCTTTCTTT. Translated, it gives CASGKQGANTEAFF.

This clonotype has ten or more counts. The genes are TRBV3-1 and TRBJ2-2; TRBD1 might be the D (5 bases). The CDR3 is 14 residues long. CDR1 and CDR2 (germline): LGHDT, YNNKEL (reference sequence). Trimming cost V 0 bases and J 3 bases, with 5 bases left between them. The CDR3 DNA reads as TGTGCCAGCAGCCAAGAGACAGACACCGGGGAGCTGTTTTTT. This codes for CASSQETDTGELFF.

CDR3: CSGIRGVTEAFF. CDR3 DNA: TGCAGCGGAATTAGGGGTGTCACTGAAGCTTTCTTT. The chain links TRBV29-1 to TRBJ1-1, with D tentatively TRBD1 (5 bases). CDR3 size: 12 residues. V lost 7 bases and J lost 4, with 13 bases in between. Germline assignment: CDR1 SQVTM and CDR2 ANQGSEA.

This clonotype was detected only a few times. CDR3 DNA: TGCAGTGCTGGACAGGGGATGCAGCTCTACACCTTC. As protein: CSAGQGMQLYTF. This rearrangement joins TRBV20-1 to TRBJ1-2, with 9 nucleotides matching TRBD1. V lost 5 bases, J lost 10 bases, and 8 bases stayed unmatched. CDR1 and CDR2 from the germline V gene are DFQATT and SNEGSKA (reference sequence). The CDR3 sequence is 12 residues long.

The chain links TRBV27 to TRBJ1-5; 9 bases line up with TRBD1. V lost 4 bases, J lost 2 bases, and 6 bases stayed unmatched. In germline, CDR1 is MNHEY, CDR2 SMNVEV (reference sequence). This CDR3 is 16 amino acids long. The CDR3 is CASSSGTGIGNQPQHF. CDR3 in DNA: TGTGCCAGCAGTTCGGGGACAGGGATTGGCAATCAGCCCCAGCATTTT.

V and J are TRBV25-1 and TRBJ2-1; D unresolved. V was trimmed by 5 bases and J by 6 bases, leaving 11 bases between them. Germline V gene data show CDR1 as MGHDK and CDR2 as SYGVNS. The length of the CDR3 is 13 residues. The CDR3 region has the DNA TGTGCCAGCAGTATAGTTGCTGCCAATGAGCAGTTCTTC. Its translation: CASSIVAANEQFF.

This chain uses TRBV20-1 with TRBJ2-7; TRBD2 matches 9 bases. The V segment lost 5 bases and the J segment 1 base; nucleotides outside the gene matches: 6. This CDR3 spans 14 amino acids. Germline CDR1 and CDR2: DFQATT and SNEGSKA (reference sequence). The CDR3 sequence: CSAPRLADSYEQYF. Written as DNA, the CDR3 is TGCAGTGCTCCGCGACTAGCGGATTCCTACGAGCAGTACTTC.

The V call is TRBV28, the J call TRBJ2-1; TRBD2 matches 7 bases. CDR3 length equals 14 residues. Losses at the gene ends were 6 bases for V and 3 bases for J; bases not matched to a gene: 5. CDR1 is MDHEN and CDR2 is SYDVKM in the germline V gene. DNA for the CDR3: TGTGCCAGCAGCCCGGCTAGCGGCTACAATGAGCAGTTCTTC. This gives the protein CASSPASGYNEQFF.

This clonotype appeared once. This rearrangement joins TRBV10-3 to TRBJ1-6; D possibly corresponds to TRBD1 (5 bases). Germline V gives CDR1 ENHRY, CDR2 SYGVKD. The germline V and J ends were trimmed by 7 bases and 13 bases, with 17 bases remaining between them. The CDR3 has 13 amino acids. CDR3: CAIKDSIIHPLHF. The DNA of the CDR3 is TGTGCCATCAAAGACAGTATAATTCACCCCCTCCACTTT.

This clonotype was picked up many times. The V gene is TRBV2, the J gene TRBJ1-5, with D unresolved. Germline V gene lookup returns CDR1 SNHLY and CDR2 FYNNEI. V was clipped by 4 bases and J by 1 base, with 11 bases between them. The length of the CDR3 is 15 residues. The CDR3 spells CASSGASRSNQPQHF. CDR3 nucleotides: TGTGCCAGCAGTGGGGCTTCCCGGAGCAATCAGCCCCAGCATTTT.

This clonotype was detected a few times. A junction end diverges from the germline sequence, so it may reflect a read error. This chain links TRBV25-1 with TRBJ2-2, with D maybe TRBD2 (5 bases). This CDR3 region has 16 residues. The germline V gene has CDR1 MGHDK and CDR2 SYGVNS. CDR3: CASSESRSKTAGELLF. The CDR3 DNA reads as TGTGCCAGCAGTGAATCCCGGAGTAAAACCGCCGGGGAGCTGCTTTTT.

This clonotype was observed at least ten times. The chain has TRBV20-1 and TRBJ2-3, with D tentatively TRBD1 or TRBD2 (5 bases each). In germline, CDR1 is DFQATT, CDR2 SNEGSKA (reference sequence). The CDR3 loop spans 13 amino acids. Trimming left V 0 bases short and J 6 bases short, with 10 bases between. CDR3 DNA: TGCAGTGCTAGAGACGTCGGGGCGGATACGCAGTATTTT. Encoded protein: CSARDVGADTQYF.

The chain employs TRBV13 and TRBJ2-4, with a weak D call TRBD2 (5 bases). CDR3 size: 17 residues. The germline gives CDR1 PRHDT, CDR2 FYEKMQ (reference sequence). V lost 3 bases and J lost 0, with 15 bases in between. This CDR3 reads CASSFWETKLAKNIQYF. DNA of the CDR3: TGTGCCAGCAGCTTTTGGGAGACTAAACTAGCCAAAAACATTCAGTACTTC.

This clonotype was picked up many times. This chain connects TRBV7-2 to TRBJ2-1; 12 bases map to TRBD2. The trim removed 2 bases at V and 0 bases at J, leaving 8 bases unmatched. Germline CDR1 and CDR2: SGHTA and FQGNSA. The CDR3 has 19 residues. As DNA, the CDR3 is TGTGCCAGCAGCTTATGGGGCCTAGCGGGGGGGAGCTCCTACAATGAGCAGTTCTTC. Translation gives CASSLWGLAGGSSYNEQFF.

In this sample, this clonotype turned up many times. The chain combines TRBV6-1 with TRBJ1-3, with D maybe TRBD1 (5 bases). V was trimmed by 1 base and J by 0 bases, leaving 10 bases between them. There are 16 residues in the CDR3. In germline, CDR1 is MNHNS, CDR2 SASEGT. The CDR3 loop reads CASSEGAGSSGNTIYF. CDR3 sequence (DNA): TGTGCCAGCAGTGAAGGGGCAGGGTCCTCTGGAAACACCATATATTTT.

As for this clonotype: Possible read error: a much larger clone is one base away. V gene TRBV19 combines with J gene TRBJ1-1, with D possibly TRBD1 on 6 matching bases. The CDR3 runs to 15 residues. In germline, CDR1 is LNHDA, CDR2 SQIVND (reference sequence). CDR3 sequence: CVSTIRGHQNTEAFF. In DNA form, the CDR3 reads TGTGTCAGTACCATACGGGGACATCAGAACACTGAAGCTTTCTTT.

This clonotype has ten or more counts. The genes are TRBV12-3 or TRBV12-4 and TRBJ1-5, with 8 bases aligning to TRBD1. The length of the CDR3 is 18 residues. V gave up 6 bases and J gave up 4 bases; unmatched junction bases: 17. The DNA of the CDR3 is TGTGCCAGCAGGATGGACAGGGTAGATTTCTACCAAAATCAGCCCCAGCATTTT. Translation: CASRMDRVDFYQNQPQHF.

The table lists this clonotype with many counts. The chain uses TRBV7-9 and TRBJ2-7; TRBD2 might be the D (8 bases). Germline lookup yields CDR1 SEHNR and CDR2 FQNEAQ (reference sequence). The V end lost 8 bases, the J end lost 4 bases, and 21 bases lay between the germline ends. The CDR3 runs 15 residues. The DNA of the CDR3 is TGTGCCAGCGACAAAGGGGGCATAGCGGGATACGAGCAGTACTTC. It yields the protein CASDKGGIAGYEQYF.

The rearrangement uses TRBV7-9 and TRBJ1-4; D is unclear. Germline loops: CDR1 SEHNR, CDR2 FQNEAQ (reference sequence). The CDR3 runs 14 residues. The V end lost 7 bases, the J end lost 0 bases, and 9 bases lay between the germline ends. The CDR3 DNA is TGTGCCAGCAACGAGGGCACAACTAATGAAAAACTGTTTTTT. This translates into CASNEGTTNEKLFF.

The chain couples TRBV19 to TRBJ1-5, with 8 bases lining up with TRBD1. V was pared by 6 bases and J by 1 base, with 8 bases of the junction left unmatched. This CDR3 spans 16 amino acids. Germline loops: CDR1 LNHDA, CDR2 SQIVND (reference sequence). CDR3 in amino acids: CASRNHGTGSNQPQHF. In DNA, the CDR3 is TGTGCCAGTAGAAACCACGGGACAGGCAGCAATCAGCCCCAGCATTTT.

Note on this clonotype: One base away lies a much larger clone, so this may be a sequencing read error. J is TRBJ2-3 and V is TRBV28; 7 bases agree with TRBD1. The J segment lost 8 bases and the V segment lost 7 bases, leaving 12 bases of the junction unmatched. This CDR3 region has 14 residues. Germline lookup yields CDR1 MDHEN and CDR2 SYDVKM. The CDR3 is CASTGTDHSGTQYF. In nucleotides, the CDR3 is TGTGCCAGCACCGGGACAGATCACTCGGGTACGCAGTATTTT.